Below are 21 T cell receptor beta chains sequenced from a single sample in a study of blood T cell repertoires in COVID-19. Method: immunoSEQ multiplex PCR; TCRdb's copy keeps in-frame clones and lacks some. The repertoire holds 85,000 to 120,000 clones, over 65% seen once, with 5% to 7.5% in the top ten. The material sequenced was peripheral blood. These receptor sequences come from a man older than 75 with COVID-19, enrolled during active disease.

This clone was seen just once. DNA for the CDR3: TGCGCCAGCAGCCCCGGGACAGGGTTCACCATCATGAACACTGAAGCTTTCTTT. Amino acids: CASSPGTGFTIMNTEAFF. This chain connects TRBV5-1 to TRBJ1-1; TRBD1 matches 9 bases. The V segment lost 4 bases and the J segment 0 bases; nucleotides outside the gene matches: 13. The CDR3 totals 18 residues. CDR1 and CDR2 (germline): SGHRS, YFSETQ.

This rearrangement joins TRBV2 to TRBJ1-5; maybe TRBD1 (5 bases). The CDR3 totals 15 residues. Germline V gene lookup returns CDR1 SNHLY and CDR2 FYNNEI. The germline V and J ends were trimmed by 2 bases and 7 bases, with 15 bases remaining between them. For the CDR3, the DNA is TGTGCCAGCAGTGAAACAGGAACTATAGGGCAGCCCCAGCATTTT. Protein product: CASSETGTIGQPQHF.

The CDR3, as DNA: TGCGCCAGCAGCCCAGGCCCCCCCCGGGACAGAAGGCAAGGCTACACCTTC. Its protein is CASSPGPPRDRRQGYTF. The chain links TRBV4-1 to TRBJ1-2; TRBD1 matches at 7 bases. Germline lookup yields CDR1 MGHRA and CDR2 YSYEKL. This CDR3 contains 17 residues. Trimming cost V 4 bases and J 8 bases; bases outside gene matches: 19.

The chain recombines TRBV2 with TRBJ1-1; 10 bases align to TRBD1. CDR3 length: 16 amino acids. Unmatched junction bases numbered 9, after V lost 7 bases and J lost 1 base. From germline, CDR1 is SNHLY and CDR2 FYNNEI. The CDR3 sequence is CASKGDRGLGNTEAFF. DNA for the CDR3: TGTGCCAGCAAAGGCGACAGGGGGCTTGGGAACACTGAAGCTTTCTTT.

CDR3 protein: CASSYSDRFRQETQYF. The CDR3 DNA sequence: TGTGCCAGCAGCTACTCCGACAGGTTCCGCCAAGAGACCCAGTACTTC. The chain is built from TRBV7-8 and TRBJ2-5; a possible D gene is TRBD1 (6 bases). Trimming cost V 4 bases and J 1 base, with 16 bases left between them. This CDR3 spans 16 amino acids. Germline loops: CDR1 SGHVS, CDR2 FQNEAQ.

The rearrangement links TRBV7-9 to TRBJ2-2, with 9 bases aligning to TRBD2. The J segment lost 5 bases and the V segment lost 3 bases, leaving 7 bases of the junction unmatched. From germline, CDR1 is SEHNR and CDR2 FQNEAQ (reference sequence). CDR3 length: 16 amino acids. In DNA, the CDR3 is TGTGCCAGCAGCTTGTTAGCGGGAGCGTTAACCGGGGAGCTGTTTTTT. It translates to CASSLLAGALTGELFF.

This clone was seen only once. V and J are TRBV4-1 and TRBJ1-3; no clear D gene. The CDR3 is 16 amino acids. V dropped 0 bases and J dropped 0 bases, with 9 bases sitting between them. Per germline, CDR1 MGHRA and CDR2 YSYEKL. This CDR3 reads CASSQERALSGNTIYF. DNA of the CDR3: TGCGCCAGCAGCCAAGAGAGGGCCCTCTCTGGAAACACCATATATTTT.

This sequence joins TRBV29-1 and TRBJ1-4; TRBD1 matches at 10 bases. The germline CDR1 and CDR2 sequences are SQVTM and ANQGSEA. The J segment lost 8 bases and the V segment lost 4 bases, leaving 10 bases of the junction unmatched. The CDR3 runs to 15 residues. CDR3 sequence: CSVVPAGTGEEKLFF. Here the CDR3 DNA reads TGCAGCGTTGTTCCCGCGGGGACAGGGGAGGAAAAACTGTTTTTT.

This clone has a handful of counts. This sequence joins TRBV7-6 and TRBJ2-7; 7 nucleotides line up with TRBD2. The CDR3 covers 15 residues. Germline lookup yields CDR1 SGHVS and CDR2 FNYEAQ. J lost 2 bases, V lost 5 bases, and 9 bases had no gene match. The DNA for the CDR3 is TGTGCCAGCAGCCAGTACGGGAGGTCCGCCTACGAGCAGTACTTC. Amino acid sequence: CASSQYGRSAYEQYF.

The chain carries TRBV7-8 and TRBJ2-2; the match to TRBD2 covers 9 bases. The V and J ends lost 1 base and 6 bases, in that order; junction bases with no gene match: 9. In germline, CDR1 is SGHVS, CDR2 FQNEAQ. This CDR3 comprises 17 residues. The CDR3 here is CASSLVSSGRMSGELFF. The CDR3 DNA reads TGTGCCAGCAGCTTAGTTAGCAGCGGGAGGATGTCCGGGGAGCTGTTTTTT.

Notes on this clone: One end of the junction is discordant with germline, which a read error may explain. This chain joins TRBV6-5 and TRBJ2-5, with no clear D. CDR3 length equals 10 residues. Germline CDR1 and CDR2: MNHEY and SVGAGI. The CDR3 protein is CANPPRTQYF. CDR3 nucleotide sequence: TGCGCCAATCCCCCGAGGACCCAGTACTTC.

The chain uses TRBV2 and TRBJ2-2, with 7 bases identical to TRBD2. In germline, CDR1 is SNHLY, CDR2 FYNNEI. V shed 9 bases, J shed 5 bases, and the junction held 9 bases outside the gene matches. This CDR3 spans 14 amino acids. CDR3 DNA sequence: TGTGCCAGGGGTGCGGGAGCTGATACCGGGGAGCTGTTTTTT. Translating it yields CARGAGADTGELFF.

The chain carries TRBV15 and TRBJ2-7; 10 bases fit TRBD1. Looked up from germline, CDR1 is LNHNV and CDR2 is YYDKDF (reference sequence). V shed 5 bases and J 7 bases; nucleotides not matched to a gene: 8. The CDR3 totals 14 residues. CDR3 sequence: CATSLRDRGSEQYF. The DNA for the CDR3 is TGTGCCACCAGCCTCCGGGACAGGGGCTCGGAGCAGTACTTC.

The chain uses TRBV5-1 and TRBJ2-1, with TRBD2 matching 9 bases. This CDR3 is built from 14 residues. The germline gives CDR1 SGHRS, CDR2 YFSETQ. The J segment lost 5 bases and the V segment lost 1 base, leaving 1 base of the junction unmatched. CDR3 sequence: CASSLLAGNNEQFF. The DNA of the CDR3 is TGCGCCAGCAGCTTGCTAGCGGGAAACAATGAGCAGTTCTTC.

This clone is medium-sized. The chain is built from TRBV7-2 and TRBJ2-7, with D perhaps TRBD2 (7 bases). Germline V gene lookup returns CDR1 SGHTA and CDR2 FQGNSA. V shed 1 base and J shed 2 bases, with 12 bases lying between them. This CDR3 region has 15 residues. The CDR3 reads CASSLEGGGPYEQYF. The CDR3 coding sequence is TGTGCCAGCAGCTTAGAAGGGGGAGGGCCCTACGAGCAGTACTTC. Variable domain in full (rest from reference TRBV7-2 and TRBJ2-7): GAGVSQSPSNKVTEKGKDVELRCDPISGHTALYWYRQSLGQGLEFLIYFQGNSAPDKSGLPSDRFSAERTGGSVSTLTIQRTQQEDSAVYLCASSLEGGGPYEQYFGPGTRLTVT.

The chain has TRBV6-5 and TRBJ2-3; 7 positions agree with TRBD2. This CDR3 contains 15 residues. V was clipped by 2 bases and J by 1 base; unmatched bases: 3. Germline V lookup: CDR1 MNHEY, CDR2 SVGAGI. The CDR3 region is CASSYKLARTDTQYF. The CDR3, as DNA: TGTGCCAGCAGTTACAAACTAGCGCGCACAGATACGCAGTATTTT.

The V and J genes are TRBV27 and TRBJ1-1; D may be TRBD1 (5 bases). CDR3 size: 16 residues. Trimming shortened V by 5 bases and J by 4 bases, and 20 bases separated the two germline ends. CDR1 and CDR2 from the germline V gene are MNHEY and SMNVEV (reference sequence). This CDR3 reads CASSTLGQGFGTEAFF. The CDR3, as DNA: TGTGCCAGCAGTACTCTGGGGCAGGGCTTCGGCACTGAAGCTTTCTTT.

The chain uses TRBV18 and TRBJ1-5; D is possibly TRBD1 (5 bases). Per germline, CDR1 KGHSH and CDR2 LQKENI. V was clipped by 0 bases and J by 2 bases, with 20 bases between them. This CDR3 is 19 amino acids long. The DNA of the CDR3 is TGTGCCAGCTCACCACCGAGGGGAGGTGGAGGTATGGGCAATCAGCCCCAGCATTTT. Its translation: CASSPPRGGGGMGNQPQHF.

V usage is TRBV13 and J usage is TRBJ1-1; D unclear. The V end was cut by 5 bases, the J end by 5 bases, with 18 bases between. This CDR3 region has 15 residues. Germline CDR1 reads PRHDT; CDR2 reads FYEKMQ (reference sequence). This chain's CDR3 is CASSPDGEARTEAFF. CDR3 sequence (DNA): TGTGCCAGCAGCCCAGACGGCGAGGCGCGGACTGAAGCTTTCTTT.

The chain couples TRBV10-3 to TRBJ2-3; 8 bases are shared with TRBD2. V lost 11 bases, J lost 3 bases, and 16 bases stayed unmatched. CDR1 and CDR2 (germline): ENHRY, SYGVKD. This CDR3 has 16 amino acids. As DNA, the CDR3 is TGTGCCTCCCGTAACGATCGGGAGGGCCCTACAGATACGCAGTATTTT. It translates to CASRNDREGPTDTQYF.

This clone is a singleton in its sample. The chain recombines TRBV27 with TRBJ2-7, with 7 bases identical to TRBD1. The CDR3 spans 15 residues. Germline V gene sequence: CDR1 MNHEY, CDR2 SMNVEV (reference sequence). V lost 2 bases and J lost 2; bases outside the gene matches: 6. CDR3 amino acids: CASSLAGTDPYEQYF. Here the CDR3 DNA reads TGTGCCAGCAGTTTAGCCGGGACAGACCCCTACGAGCAGTACTTC.